These 8 T cell receptor beta chains originate from one sample sequenced in a study of blood T cell repertoires in COVID-19. Clones were read by immunoSEQ multiplex PCR, and TCRdb kept only the in-frame ones, dropping some. The sample consists of tens of thousands of clones, approximately 80% of them appearing once. The specimen sequenced was peripheral blood. These receptors were taken from a woman aged 60-75 years with acute or convalescent COVID-19.

This chain connects TRBV28 to TRBJ1-1; 8 bases agree with TRBD1. J gave up 3 bases and V 3 bases, and 9 bases lay outside the gene matches. The CDR3 has 16 residues. Looked up from germline, CDR1 is MDHEN and CDR2 is SYDVKM. The DNA for the CDR3 is TGTGCCAGCAGTTTGTTCGGCCAGGGGGCAGACACTGAAGCTTTCTTT. It yields the protein CASSLFGQGADTEAFF.

This sequence joins TRBV6-5 and TRBJ1-5; possible D gene TRBD1, 6 bases. Trimming stripped 6 bases from V and 5 bases from J, with 11 bases between. Germline V CDR1 and CDR2: MNHEY, SVGAGI. This CDR3 has 13 residues. The CDR3 sequence: CASRFRQDQPQHF. The CDR3 DNA is TGTGCCAGCAGATTTCGACAGGATCAGCCCCAGCATTTT.

The V gene is TRBV24-1, the J gene TRBJ2-2; TRBD2 aligns across 8 bases. Germline V gene lookup returns CDR1 KGHDR and CDR2 SFDVKD. CDR3 size: 14 residues. The ends lost 7 bases at V and 6 bases at J; junction bases unmatched: 6. The CDR3 DNA reads as TGTGCCACCAGATCCGGGGGGGCCGCCGGGGAGCTGTTTTTT. The encoded protein is CATRSGGAAGELFF.

This rearrangement joins TRBV5-3 to TRBJ1-5; possible D gene TRBD1, 6 bases. Being an ORF, TRBV5-3 has a function that is uncertain. Trimming pared 8 bases from V and 4 bases from J, leaving 16 bases between. CDR3 length: 14 amino acids. The CDR3 coding sequence is TGTGCCAGGGGGGCGGTGGTGCGTAATCAGCCCCAGCATTTT. It specifies CARGAVVRNQPQHF.

The chain employs TRBV12-5 and TRBJ2-5, with D perhaps TRBD1 (6 bases). Germline V gives CDR1 LGHNT, CDR2 FRNRAP. CDR3 length equals 15 residues. The V end was cut by 7 bases, the J end by 2 bases, with 17 bases between. In nucleotides, the CDR3 is TGTGCTAGTGTGGGCGGTCCGGGACATCAAGAGACCCAGTACTTC. Translation gives CASVGGPGHQETQYF.

This clone was observed a handful of times. The chain uses TRBV19 and TRBJ2-6; D is possibly TRBD1 (6 bases). The CDR3 sequence is 15 residues long. The V end lost 7 bases, the J end lost 3 bases, and 13 bases lay between the germline ends. Looked up from germline, CDR1 is LNHDA and CDR2 is SQIVND (reference sequence). The CDR3 spells CASTRQAFGANVLTF. In DNA form, the CDR3 reads TGTGCCAGTACCAGACAGGCCTTTGGGGCCAACGTCCTGACTTTC.

The gene calls are TRBV19 and TRBJ1-1; D unresolved. Germline CDR1 is LNHDA and CDR2 is SQIVND (reference sequence). This CDR3 comprises 10 residues. The V gene lost 5 bases and the J gene lost 11 bases, with 9 bases spanning the gap. Here the CDR3 DNA reads TGTGCCAGTAGTGGAGTGAAGGCTTTCTTT. Its translation is CASSGVKAFF.

This sequence joins TRBV19 and TRBJ1-2; TRBD1 aligns across 9 bases. Trimming removed 6 bases from V and 7 bases from J; junction bases left unmatched: 9. CDR1 LNHDA and CDR2 SQIVND come from the germline V gene (reference sequence). The CDR3 extends over 14 amino acids. The CDR3 DNA reads TGTGCCAGTAGCCCAAGGACAGGGGTTCGTGGCTACACCTTC. It specifies CASSPRTGVRGYTF.